Below, 19 T cell receptor beta chains from the same sample are listed, as sequenced in a study of control samples from healthy donors and cancer patients. Data came from immunoSEQ multiplex PCR; TCRdb stores just in-frame clones and leaves some out. The data hold some 77,000 clones, with roughly nine tenths observed a single time. Sequencing was performed on blood. These receptor sequences come from a woman in her sixties in good health.

The chain links TRBV6-5 to TRBJ2-1; weak D call: TRBD2 (5 bases). CDR1 and CDR2 from the germline V gene are MNHEY and SVGAGI. CDR3 size: 15 residues. Deletions cut 6 bases from V and 0 bases from J, with 12 bases between. The CDR3 nucleotides are TGTGCCAGCAGGCCCGGAGGCTTCTCCTACAATGAGCAGTTCTTC. Translating it yields CASRPGGFSYNEQFF.

The chain joins TRBV5-5 to TRBJ1-1, with unresolved D. The length of the CDR3 is 14 residues. Germline CDR1 SGHKS, CDR2 YYEKEE (reference sequence). Trimming took 0 bases from V and 0 from J, leaving 6 bases between them. The CDR3 sequence: CASSLDSMNTEAFF. The CDR3 DNA is TGTGCCAGCAGCTTGGACAGCATGAACACTGAAGCTTTCTTT.

The chain joins TRBV4-1 to TRBJ1-1; TRBD1 matches at 9 bases. The CDR3 contains 15 residues. The V segment lost 3 bases and the J segment 1 base; nucleotides outside the gene matches: 3. Germline V gives CDR1 MGHRA, CDR2 YSYEKL. As DNA, the CDR3 is TGCGCCAGCAGCCATGGGGACAGGGAGAACACTGAAGCTTTCTTT. Protein product: CASSHGDRENTEAFF.

The chain has TRBV6-5 and TRBJ2-2, with 7 positions matching TRBD1. CDR3 size: 13 residues. Germline CDR1 and CDR2: MNHEY and SVGAGI. CDR3 sequence: CAPRDSVTGELFF. The CDR3 DNA reads as TGTGCTCCCCGGGACAGCGTCACCGGGGAGCTGTTTTTT.

The chain uses TRBV9 and TRBJ2-7, with D perhaps TRBD1 or TRBD2 (6 bases each). The length of the CDR3 is 18 residues. V lost 4 bases and J 1 base, leaving 24 bases between the germline ends. Germline assignment: CDR1 SGDLS and CDR2 YYNGEE. As DNA, the CDR3 is TGTGCCAGCAGCCCCCACGCCCTGGGGGGCACTCCGTCCTACGAGCAGTACTTC. Amino acids: CASSPHALGGTPSYEQYF.

CDR3 in DNA: TGTGCCAGCAGATCCCGGGGGCCTAACTATGGCTACACCTTC. Protein sequence: CASRSRGPNYGYTF. The V and J genes are TRBV11-3 and TRBJ1-2; a possible D gene is TRBD1 (6 bases). The CDR3 length is 14 residues. V lost 6 bases and J 0 bases, leaving 11 bases between the germline ends. The germline V gene has CDR1 SGHNT and CDR2 YENEEA. The complete variable domain, with remaining parts taken from reference TRBV11-3 and TRBJ1-2, reads EAGVVQSPRYKIIEKKQPVAFWCNPISGHNTLYWYLQNLGQGPELLIRYENEEAVDDSQLPKDRFSAERLKGVDSTLKIQPAELGDSAVYLCASRSRGPNYGYTFGSGTRLTVV.

V and J are TRBV3-1 (or the pseudogene TRBV3-2) and TRBJ2-5; D gene ambiguous. Looked up from germline, CDR1 is LGHDT and CDR2 is YNNKEL (reference sequence). V gave up 4 bases and J gave up 8 bases, with 14 bases separating them. The CDR3 runs to 13 residues. The CDR3 region has the DNA TGTGCCAGCAGCCTCCGCCTGGGTGTAACCCAGTACTTC. As protein: CASSLRLGVTQYF.

This chain uses TRBV5-4 with TRBJ1-5; 7 bases match TRBD1. Germline-derived CDR1 and CDR2 are SGHNT and YYREEE (reference sequence). Trimming at V came to 9 bases and at J to 1 base, leaving 7 bases not matched to a gene. This CDR3 has 14 amino acids. The CDR3 spells CATTRQGSNQPQHF. CDR3 nucleotides: TGTGCCACCACTAGACAGGGAAGCAATCAGCCCCAGCATTTT.

Notes on this clone: The junction does not match germline at one end; this may be a read error. The chain joins TRBV7-9 to TRBJ2-1; maybe TRBD2 (6 bases). This CDR3 is 14 amino acids long. Germline-derived CDR1 and CDR2 are SEHNR and FQNEAQ (reference sequence). CDR3 loop: CASSLAWGDNEQFF. For the CDR3, the DNA is TGTGCCAGCAGTTTAGCGTGGGGGGACAATGAGCAGTTCTTC.

The V and J genes are TRBV19 and TRBJ2-5; tentatively, D is TRBD1 (5 bases). Germline V CDR1 and CDR2: LNHDA, SQIVND (reference sequence). This CDR3 spans 13 amino acids. With 7 bases removed from V and 4 bases from J, the gap between germline ends came to 13 bases. The chain's CDR3 is CASTAQGGETQYF. Written as DNA, the CDR3 is TGTGCCAGTACCGCTCAGGGTGGAGAGACCCAGTACTTC.

The chain joins TRBV9 to TRBJ2-4; TRBD2 is a possible D gene (7 bases). V lost 0 bases and J 2 bases, leaving 15 bases between the germline ends. The germline V gene encodes CDR1 SGDLS and CDR2 YYNGEE. This CDR3 is built from 17 residues. The CDR3 sequence is CASSVDGGGHTKNIQYF. CDR3 nucleotides: TGTGCCAGCAGCGTAGATGGCGGGGGACATACCAAAAACATTCAGTACTTC.

The chain couples TRBV5-6 to TRBJ1-6; no clear D. CDR3 size: 14 residues. Germline V gene sequence: CDR1 SGHDT, CDR2 YYEEEE. V lost 0 bases and J lost 7, with 8 bases in between. CDR3 bases: TGTGCCAGCAGCTTGGGCGTTCGCAATTCACCCCTCCACTTT. Amino acids: CASSLGVRNSPLHF.

This sequence joins TRBV2 and TRBJ1-6; D call uncertain. Trimming removed 4 bases from V and 10 bases from J, with 8 bases in between. The V gene's germline CDR1 is SNHLY and CDR2 FYNNEI. The CDR3 length is 12 residues. The CDR3 coding sequence is TGTGCCAGCAGTGTCGGGTACTCACCCCTCCACTTT. Encoded protein: CASSVGYSPLHF.

The J gene is TRBJ2-5, the V gene TRBV21-1; the table gives TRBD1 as D, unverified against the DNA. TRBV21-1 is classified as a pseudogene. This CDR3 is 18 amino acids long. DNA for the CDR3: TGTGCCAGCAGCAAAGGAAGAACTAACAGGGCCCAGAGGGAGACCCAGTACTTC. It codes for CASSKGRTNRAQRETQYF.

The rearrangement links TRBV6-5 to TRBJ2-7; 9 bases agree with TRBD1. The CDR3 has 15 residues. J was trimmed by 2 bases and V by 6 bases; bases with no gene match: 8. Per germline, CDR1 MNHEY and CDR2 SVGAGI. CDR3 protein: CASRNAGTGTYEQYF. As DNA, the CDR3 is TGTGCCAGCAGAAACGCCGGGACAGGGACCTACGAGCAGTACTTC.

The V and J genes are TRBV6-5 and TRBJ1-2; 11 bases are a match to TRBD1. The germline V gene encodes CDR1 MNHEY and CDR2 SVGAGI. The ends lost 0 bases at V and 8 bases at J; junction bases unmatched: 8. The CDR3 is made up of 16 amino acids. The CDR3 nucleotides are TGTGCCAGCAGTTACTCGGGACAGGGGGTCTTCTCCGGCTACACCTTC. Its translation is CASSYSGQGVFSGYTF.

This sequence joins TRBV5-1 and TRBJ2-1, with TRBD2 identical over 11 bases. The CDR3 is made up of 14 amino acids. Germline-derived CDR1 and CDR2 are SGHRS and YFSETQ. V was clipped by 0 bases and J by 15 bases; unmatched bases: 8. The CDR3 sequence: CASSLDLAGGIPFF. As DNA, the CDR3 is TGCGCCAGCAGCTTGGACTTAGCGGGGGGGATTCCGTTCTTC.

The V gene is TRBV7-2, the J gene TRBJ1-3; tentative D call: TRBD1 (6 bases). The CDR3 runs to 15 residues. V was clipped by 2 bases and J by 4 bases, with 12 bases between them. CDR1 and CDR2 from the germline V gene are SGHTA and FQGNSA. This CDR3 is CASSLMAGEGNTIYF. The CDR3 bases are TGTGCCAGCAGCTTAATGGCAGGGGAGGGAAACACCATATATTTT.

This chain joins TRBV7-2 and TRBJ2-3; D is unresolved. The CDR3 has 14 residues. The V and J ends lost 4 bases and 2 bases respectively, with 10 bases between them. CDR1 is SGHTA and CDR2 is FQGNSA in the germline V gene. The CDR3 spells CASSSVQYTDTQYF. The CDR3 DNA sequence: TGTGCCAGCAGCTCCGTCCAGTACACAGATACGCAGTATTTT.